Listed below are T cell receptor beta chains from one sample, sequenced in a study of metastatic and nonmetastatic thyroid tumors. TCRdb recomputed clones from the PCR reads via MiXCR. The sample has approximately 31,000 clones, around 20% seen once; the top ten hold under 25%. Material: blood. Receptors were obtained from a female donor with papillary thyroid cancer or a benign thyroid nodule (not recorded which). Some clones in this sample may be carry-over from other donors' samples. CDR3s leave out the opening cysteine and the closing phenylalanine or tryptophan. Each record gives: clone size, V gene, D gene, CDR3 protein. A D gene is named only where the DNA matches it firmly. Size values are once, few and many counts, or a class for expanded clones, and some rows have none.

clone_size: many; v_call: TRBV2; d_call: .; cdr3_aa: ASTSFSGNTIY
clone_size: .; v_call: TRBV11-3; d_call: .; cdr3_aa: ASSLGWARNTEAF
clone_size: few; v_call: TRBV6-2/TRBV6-3; d_call: .; cdr3_aa: ASSYSPGSVSYNEQF
clone_size: .; v_call: TRBV4-1; d_call: TRBD1; cdr3_aa: ASSPFETGIETQY
clone_size: many; v_call: TRBV15; d_call: TRBD1; cdr3_aa: ATAADREEKLF
clone_size: many; v_call: TRBV11-2; d_call: .; cdr3_aa: ASSSRGNSYNEQF
clone_size: many; v_call: TRBV20-1; d_call: TRBD2; cdr3_aa: SASVRGGHEQF
clone_size: many; v_call: TRBV12-3/TRBV12-4; d_call: .; cdr3_aa: ASSLWSGAIYGYT
clone_size: .; v_call: TRBV28; d_call: .; cdr3_aa: ASSLRNTPNEQF
clone_size: .; v_call: TRBV6-1; d_call: .; cdr3_aa: ASRRLQGMEEQY
clone_size: many; v_call: TRBV24-1; d_call: .; cdr3_aa: ATSGRREGYGYT
clone_size: few; v_call: TRBV30; d_call: TRBD1; cdr3_aa: ACIVFDRGKKNEQF
clone_size: few; v_call: TRBV2; d_call: .; cdr3_aa: ASSEGGGYT
clone_size: many; v_call: TRBV3-1; d_call: TRBD1; cdr3_aa: ASSQDRKGARQPQH
clone_size: .; v_call: TRBV29-1; d_call: .; cdr3_aa: SVLRGNQETQY
clone_size: .; v_call: TRBV6-1; d_call: .; cdr3_aa: ASSDRWGQPQH
clone_size: many; v_call: TRBV4-1; d_call: .; cdr3_aa: ASSQVVQETQY
clone_size: many; v_call: TRBV7-2; d_call: TRBD1; cdr3_aa: ASTPGTDSYEQY
clone_size: medium-sized; v_call: TRBV6-1; d_call: TRBD1; cdr3_aa: ASRFTTGENYGYT
clone_size: .; v_call: TRBV20-1; d_call: .; cdr3_aa: SARKGGLFYNSPLH
clone_size: medium-sized; v_call: TRBV12-3/TRBV12-4; d_call: .; cdr3_aa: ASTRATGGSGEQY
clone_size: .; v_call: TRBV20-1; d_call: .; cdr3_aa: SARDGDGGYEQY
clone_size: many; v_call: TRBV29-1; d_call: .; cdr3_aa: SVADPGTEAF
clone_size: .; v_call: TRBV5-5; d_call: .; cdr3_aa: ASSPTSQNNQPQH
clone_size: .; v_call: TRBV11-2; d_call: .; cdr3_aa: ASSLAGGLGGEQY
clone_size: many; v_call: TRBV9; d_call: .; cdr3_aa: ASSVGWGRDTNEKLF
clone_size: .; v_call: TRBV6-1; d_call: TRBD1; cdr3_aa: ASRDRGRSYHEQY
clone_size: many; v_call: TRBV4-2; d_call: TRBD1; cdr3_aa: ASSQEWGQLGQPQH
clone_size: many; v_call: TRBV14; d_call: TRBD2; cdr3_aa: ASSQGRAGVETQY
clone_size: .; v_call: TRBV27; d_call: .; cdr3_aa: ASRRRDSTDTQY
clone_size: many; v_call: TRBV20-1; d_call: .; cdr3_aa: SARDRRGTRSYEQY
clone_size: .; v_call: TRBV7-3; d_call: TRBD2; cdr3_aa: ASSNLAGGPGEQF
clone_size: many; v_call: TRBV7-2; d_call: .; cdr3_aa: ASNENTEAF
clone_size: .; v_call: TRBV12-3/TRBV12-4; d_call: .; cdr3_aa: ASSLARAYEQY
clone_size: many; v_call: TRBV18; d_call: TRBD1; cdr3_aa: ASSPTGVVDSPLH
clone_size: few; v_call: TRBV19; d_call: .; cdr3_aa: ASSENGNTIY
clone_size: many; v_call: TRBV7-8; d_call: .; cdr3_aa: ASSSYYLNSNQPQH
clone_size: few; v_call: TRBV7-2; d_call: .; cdr3_aa: ASSLAPREYYEQY
clone_size: .; v_call: TRBV6-2/TRBV6-3; d_call: .; cdr3_aa: ASSPEDTGELF
clone_size: .; v_call: TRBV4-1; d_call: .; cdr3_aa: ASSQERGTNTEAF
clone_size: many; v_call: TRBV7-2; d_call: .; cdr3_aa: ASSSGPLGPEAF
clone_size: medium-sized; v_call: TRBV19; d_call: .; cdr3_aa: ASSSSSTGSYEQY
clone_size: many; v_call: TRBV5-6; d_call: TRBD2; cdr3_aa: ASSLLAGRTTDTQY
clone_size: .; v_call: TRBV27; d_call: TRBD2; cdr3_aa: ASRGGSYEQY
clone_size: many; v_call: TRBV3-1; d_call: .; cdr3_aa: ASRWGQTQY
clone_size: few; v_call: TRBV6-4; d_call: TRBD2; cdr3_aa: ASRTSGVSYNEQF
clone_size: many; v_call: TRBV7-6; d_call: TRBD1; cdr3_aa: ASSRGTGIGQPQH
clone_size: many; v_call: TRBV6-1; d_call: .; cdr3_aa: AIYGGADGYT
clone_size: many; v_call: TRBV29-1; d_call: .; cdr3_aa: SVALGEATQY
clone_size: few; v_call: TRBV25-1; d_call: .; cdr3_aa: ASSERVNSPLH
clone_size: few; v_call: TRBV6-4; d_call: TRBD2; cdr3_aa: ASRTSGGADTQY
clone_size: .; v_call: TRBV10-3; d_call: .; cdr3_aa: AISGRESDEQY
clone_size: .; v_call: TRBV5-1; d_call: TRBD1; cdr3_aa: ASSFDRGLRNEQF
clone_size: many; v_call: TRBV7-9; d_call: .; cdr3_aa: ASSLEGSTGELF
clone_size: .; v_call: TRBV6-1; d_call: TRBD1; cdr3_aa: ASSDFGDRGTTNYGYT
clone_size: many; v_call: TRBV6-2/TRBV6-3; d_call: .; cdr3_aa: ASSFNPPETQY